This TCR beta chain originates from a study of regulatory T cells in long-lasting Graves disease. This clonotype was seen many times. The germline V and J ends were trimmed by 2 bases and 7 bases, with 14 bases remaining between them. The CDR3 totals 14 residues. Library construction for TCR beta used iRepertoire HTBI primers and Arm-PCR of CDR3 regions. TCRdb processed the multiplex PCR reads anew with MiXCR; each CDR3 protein has one entry. The sample lists approximately 470,000 distinct CDR3 sequences, about 16% seen once, with approximately 12% in the top ten. The sample's time point: newly diagnosed GD, antithyroid drugs for less than 3 months. Extracted RNA from PBMCs served as the source of the TCR library. Blood from the periphery, around 9 milliliters in all, was drawn into EDTA tubes. This sample also appeared in a second study, on T cells in Graves' hyperthyroidism and ophthalmopathy.

The material sequenced was peripheral blood mononuclear cells (PBMCs), taken at new diagnosis, from a patient treated with antithyroid drugs. The TCR comes from a middle-aged man with Graves disease. The chain is built from TRBV12-3 or TRBV12-4 and TRBJ1-2, with a weak D call TRBD1 (5 bases). CDR3 nucleotides: TGTGCCAGCAGTTTAACGGCAGGAGGGGCTGGCTACACCTTC. Its protein is CASSLTAGGAGYTF.